The next 7 T cell receptor beta chains were all read from a single sample in a study of immune evolution from preneoplasia to lung adenocarcinoma. TCRdb keeps only in-frame clones here, not all; method: immunoSEQ multiplex PCR. This table has 9,100 or so clones, 70% to 80% appearing once. The material sequenced was FFPE lung adenocarcinoma in situ tissue. All receptors derive from a person aged 55 to 79 with lung adenocarcinoma.

J is TRBJ2-3 and V is TRBV7-9, with unresolved D. The V gene lost 5 bases and the J gene lost 4 bases, with 4 bases spanning the gap. This CDR3 spans 11 amino acids. The germline CDR1 and CDR2 sequences are SEHNR and FQNEAQ (reference sequence). CDR3 region: CASSRSDTQYF. For the CDR3, the DNA is TGTGCCAGCAGCAGATCAGATACGCAGTATTTT.

The chain carries TRBV5-6 and TRBJ1-5, with D unclear. In germline, CDR1 is SGHDT, CDR2 YYEEEE. The CDR3 is made up of 16 amino acids. V was clipped by 4 bases and J by 0 bases, with 14 bases between them. The CDR3 bases are TGTGCCAGCAGCCTAGTCGGGCAGTCTAGCAATCAGCCCCAGCATTTT. As protein: CASSLVGQSSNQPQHF.

The V gene is TRBV30, the J gene TRBJ2-7, with D unclear. V lost 0 bases and J lost 2, with 14 bases in between. Germline loops: CDR1 GTSNPN, CDR2 SVGIG (reference sequence). The CDR3 sequence is 15 residues long. CDR3 region: CAWSVRIRRTYEQYF. CDR3 DNA sequence: TGTGCCTGGAGTGTACGAATCCGAAGGACCTACGAGCAGTACTTC.

This clone was detected a few times. The chain combines TRBV6-5 with TRBJ1-1, with unresolved D. Germline V gene sequence: CDR1 MNHEY, CDR2 SVGAGI. The ends were cut back, 5 bases at V and 2 bases at J, with 9 bases in the middle. The CDR3 runs to 13 residues. The CDR3 bases are TGTGCCAGCAGTCCCGACATTAACACTGAAGCTTTCTTT. Encoded protein: CASSPDINTEAFF.

Only one count was recorded for this clone. The chain couples TRBV9 to TRBJ1-6; D unresolved. Trimming left V 4 bases short and J 9 bases short, with 14 bases between. CDR3 length: 14 amino acids. Germline V lookup: CDR1 SGDLS, CDR2 YYNGEE. CDR3: CASSPSWSGSPLHF. The CDR3 coding sequence is TGTGCCAGCAGCCCCTCGTGGTCGGGTTCACCCCTCCACTTT.

The chain uses TRBV21-1 and TRBJ1-1. TRBV21-1 is a pseudogene locus. This CDR3 is built from 17 residues. CDR3 amino acids: CASSKALWGAVDTEAFF. CDR3 DNA: TGTGCCAGCAGCAAAGCGCTTTGGGGGGCCGTGGACACTGAAGCTTTCTTT.

The CDR3 protein is CASSLDGGGQPQHF. For the CDR3, the DNA is TGCGCCAGCAGCTTGGATGGGGGTGGTCAGCCCCAGCATTTT. V is TRBV5-1 and J is TRBJ1-5, with D possibly matching TRBD1 (5 bases). The CDR3 length is 14 residues. V lost 0 bases, J lost 6 bases, and 10 bases lay in between. Germline V lookup: CDR1 SGHRS, CDR2 YFSETQ.